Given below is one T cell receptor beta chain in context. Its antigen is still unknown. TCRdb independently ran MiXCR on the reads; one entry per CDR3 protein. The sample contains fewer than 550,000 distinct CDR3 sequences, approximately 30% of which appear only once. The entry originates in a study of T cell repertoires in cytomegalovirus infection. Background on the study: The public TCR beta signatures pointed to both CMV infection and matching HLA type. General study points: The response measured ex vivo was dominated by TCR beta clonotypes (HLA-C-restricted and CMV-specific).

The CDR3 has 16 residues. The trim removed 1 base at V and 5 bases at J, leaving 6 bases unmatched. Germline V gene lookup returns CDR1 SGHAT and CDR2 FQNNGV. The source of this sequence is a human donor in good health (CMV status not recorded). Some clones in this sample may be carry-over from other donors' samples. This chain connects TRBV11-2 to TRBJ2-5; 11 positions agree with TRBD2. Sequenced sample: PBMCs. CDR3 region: CASSLGTSGPRETQYF. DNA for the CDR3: TGTGCCAGCAGCTTAGGGACTAGCGGGCCGCGGGAGACCCAGTACTTC.